This TCR beta chain was captured in a study of blood T cell repertoires in COVID-19. Methods used by the authors: The authors estimated nucleated cell counts from reference gene primer amplification. Generated by immunoSEQ multiplex PCR, the TCRdb table keeps only in-frame clones and is missing some. D and trimming were read from the DNA, whereas the V and J calls and clone size are those reported in that table. This sample has some 290,000 clones, with about 88% found just once. Sequencing input: peripheral blood. The TCR was taken from a woman under 40 with COVID-19, enrolled during active disease.

The DNA of the CDR3 is TGTGCCAGCAGACGGATGACAGGGGATTACGAGCAGTACTTC. It specifies CASRRMTGDYEQYF. The V gene is TRBV27, the J gene TRBJ2-7, with TRBD1 matching over 8 bases. The CDR3 sequence is 14 residues long. In germline, CDR1 is MNHEY, CDR2 SMNVEV (reference sequence). The V gene end was trimmed by 6 bases and the J gene end by 4 bases; junction bases not matched to a gene: 8.